This TCR beta chain was found in a study of technical replicates of blood from a few donors. Measured with immunoSEQ multiplex PCR; TCRdb has only the in-frame clones, and not every one. The table has 55,000 to 75,000 clones, about 95% seen once. The germline gives CDR1 MGHDK, CDR2 SYGVNS. The V and J ends lost 5 bases and 7 bases respectively, with 17 bases between them. There are 15 residues in the CDR3. The chain recombines TRBV25-1 with TRBJ2-2, with D maybe TRBD1 (7 bases). This TCR came from a human donor in good health. Some clones in this sample may be carry-over from other donors' samples. Sequenced sample: PBMCs. The DNA of the CDR3 is TGTGCCAGCAGTAACAGGGGCGGAGGGGGCGGGGAGCTGTTTTTT. Translation gives CASSNRGGGGGELFF. Complete variable domain (other parts from reference TRBV25-1 and TRBJ2-2): EADIYQTPRYLVIGTGKKITLECSQTMGHDKMYWYQQDPGMELHLIHYSYGVNSTEKGDLSSESTVSRIRTEHFPLTLESARPSHTSQYLCASSNRGGGGGELFFGEGSRLTVL.